The rows below give T cell receptor beta chains drawn from one sample of a study of cytomegalovirus exposure and HLA in healthy donors. Clones were read by immunoSEQ multiplex PCR, and TCRdb kept only the in-frame ones, dropping some. This repertoire shows about 210,000 clones, 82% found once; its top ten account for roughly 6%. Sequencing was done on a sample of PBMCs. Receptors were obtained from a man in his forties in good health and CMV-seropositive. Each CDR3 is given without its conserved first and last residue. Fields, in order: CDR3 protein, J gene, V gene, clone size. Some rows have no size entry. The others give once, few or many, or a class for an expanded clone.

CDR3 protein: ASSGRTSGNEQY
J gene: TRBJ2-7
V gene: TRBV5-1
clone size: .

CDR3 protein: ASTFGGSTEAF
J gene: TRBJ1-1
V gene: TRBV28
clone size: .

CDR3 protein: ASSLQVSTEAF
J gene: TRBJ1-1
V gene: TRBV5-4
clone size: .

CDR3 protein: SVEVAGGKTQY
J gene: TRBJ2-5
V gene: TRBV29-1
clone size: .

CDR3 protein: ASRSQGPYNEQF
J gene: TRBJ2-1
V gene: TRBV5-1
clone size: .

CDR3 protein: ASSHGGYAGELF
J gene: TRBJ2-2
V gene: TRBV11-2
clone size: .

CDR3 protein: ASSFRLAEAYEQY
J gene: TRBJ2-7
V gene: TRBV27
clone size: .

CDR3 protein: ASSLDGDGRVNEKLF
J gene: TRBJ1-4
V gene: TRBV11-2
clone size: .

CDR3 protein: ASSIGRQAGGRTEAF
J gene: TRBJ1-1
V gene: TRBV19
clone size: few

CDR3 protein: ASSSLWAGEETQY
J gene: TRBJ2-5
V gene: TRBV5-1
clone size: .

CDR3 protein: ASSLVRREPNTEAF
J gene: TRBJ1-1
V gene: TRBV5-6
clone size: .

CDR3 protein: ASSRGLALYEQY
J gene: TRBJ2-7
V gene: TRBV27
clone size: few

CDR3 protein: AWSLDTYYEQY
J gene: TRBJ2-7
V gene: TRBV30
clone size: .

CDR3 protein: ASRPGTGGGNQPQH
J gene: TRBJ1-5
V gene: TRBV6-6
clone size: .

CDR3 protein: ASSSDRLTDTQY
J gene: TRBJ2-3
V gene: TRBV7-8
clone size: .

CDR3 protein: ASMPTGGSYEQY
J gene: TRBJ2-7
V gene: TRBV19
clone size: .

CDR3 protein: ASGPPGLAGNEQF
J gene: TRBJ2-1
V gene: TRBV12-5
clone size: once

CDR3 protein: ASSGAGSSYNSPLH
J gene: TRBJ1-6
V gene: TRBV9
clone size: .

CDR3 protein: ASRPPGQGNTEAF
J gene: TRBJ1-1
V gene: TRBV4-1
clone size: .

CDR3 protein: ASSAGTGANEQY
J gene: TRBJ2-7
V gene: TRBV19
clone size: .

CDR3 protein: ASSHGGEISGNTIY
J gene: TRBJ1-3
V gene: TRBV11-1
clone size: .

CDR3 protein: ASGGGGSLTDTQY
J gene: TRBJ2-3
V gene: TRBV10-2
clone size: .

CDR3 protein: ASSSPGGQTQY
J gene: TRBJ2-5
V gene: TRBV5-1
clone size: .

CDR3 protein: ASIETGGIEQY
J gene: TRBJ2-7
V gene: TRBV19
clone size: .

CDR3 protein: ASSELGARTDTQY
J gene: TRBJ2-3
V gene: TRBV2
clone size: .

CDR3 protein: ASSYGTRGGELF
J gene: TRBJ2-2
V gene: TRBV6-6
clone size: .